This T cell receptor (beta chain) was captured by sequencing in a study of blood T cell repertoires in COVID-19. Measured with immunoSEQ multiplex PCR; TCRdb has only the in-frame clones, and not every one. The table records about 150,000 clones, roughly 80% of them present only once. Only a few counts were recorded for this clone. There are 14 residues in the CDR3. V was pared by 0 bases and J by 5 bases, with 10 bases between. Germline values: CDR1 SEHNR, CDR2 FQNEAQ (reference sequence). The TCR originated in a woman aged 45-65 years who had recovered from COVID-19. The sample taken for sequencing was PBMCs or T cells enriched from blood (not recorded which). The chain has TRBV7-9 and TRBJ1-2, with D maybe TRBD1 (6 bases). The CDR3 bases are TGTGCCAGCAGCTTAGCGTCTCAGGGGTATGGCTACACCTTC. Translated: CASSLASQGYGYTF.